Detailed here is one TCR beta chain. The J segment lost 2 bases and the V segment lost 5 bases, leaving 3 bases of the junction unmatched. The CDR3 consists of 14 residues. The sample comes from a study of blood T cell repertoires in COVID-19. Overall study context: Sites in the United States, Italy and Spain provided acute and convalescent COVID-19 samples. T cells, B-cell-depleted T cells, or PBMCs supplied cDNA or gDNA.

Authors' methods: For nucleated cells, counts were estimated from reference gene primer amplification. Produced via immunoSEQ multiplex PCR; TCRdb's table is partial and in-frame only. V, J and clone size reflect that table, while D and trimming were determined from the DNA. The sample lists fewer than 250,000 clones, more than 70% seen once, with less than 3% in the top ten. The origin of this receptor is a woman between 55 and 75 years old with acute or convalescent COVID-19. The sample taken for sequencing was peripheral blood. This chain uses TRBV23-1 with TRBJ1-5, with 7 positions matching TRBD1. TRBV23-1 is assigned to the ORF class and has an uncertain function. This chain's CDR3 is CASSRGHGNQPQHF. The CDR3 nucleotides read TGCGCCAGCAGTAGGGGGCATGGCAATCAGCCCCAGCATTTT.